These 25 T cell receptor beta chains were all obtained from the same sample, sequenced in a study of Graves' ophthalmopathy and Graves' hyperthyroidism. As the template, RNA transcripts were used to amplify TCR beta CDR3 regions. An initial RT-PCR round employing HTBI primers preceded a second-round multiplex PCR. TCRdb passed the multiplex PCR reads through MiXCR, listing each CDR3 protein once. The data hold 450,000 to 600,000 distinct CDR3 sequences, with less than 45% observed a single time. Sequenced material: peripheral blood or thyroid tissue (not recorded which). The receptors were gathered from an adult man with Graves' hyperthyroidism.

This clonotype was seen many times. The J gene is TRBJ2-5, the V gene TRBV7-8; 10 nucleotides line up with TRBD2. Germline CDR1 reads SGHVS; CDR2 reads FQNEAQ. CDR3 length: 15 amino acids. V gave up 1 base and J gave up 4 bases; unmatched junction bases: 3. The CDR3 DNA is TGTGCCAGCAGCTTAGTAGTAGCGGGGGGAGAGACCCAGTACTTC. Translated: CASSLVVAGGETQYF.

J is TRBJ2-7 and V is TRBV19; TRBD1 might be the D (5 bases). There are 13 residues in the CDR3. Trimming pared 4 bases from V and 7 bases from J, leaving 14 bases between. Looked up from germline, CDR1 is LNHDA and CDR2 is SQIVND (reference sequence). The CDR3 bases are TGTGCCAGTAGTACTCAGGGTTTCGCGGAGCAGTACTTC. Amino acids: CASSTQGFAEQYF.

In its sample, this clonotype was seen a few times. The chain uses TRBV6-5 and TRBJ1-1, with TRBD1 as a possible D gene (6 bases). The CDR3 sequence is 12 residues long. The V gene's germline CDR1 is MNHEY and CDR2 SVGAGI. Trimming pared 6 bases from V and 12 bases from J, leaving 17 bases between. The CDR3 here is CASSRGLGQSFF. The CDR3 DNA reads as TGTGCCAGCAGCCGGGGACTGGGACAATCTTTCTTT.

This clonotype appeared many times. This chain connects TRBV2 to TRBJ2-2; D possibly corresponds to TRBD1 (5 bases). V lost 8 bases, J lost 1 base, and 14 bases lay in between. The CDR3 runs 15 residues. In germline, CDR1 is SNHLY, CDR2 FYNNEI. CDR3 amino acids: CASGAGLRNTGELFF. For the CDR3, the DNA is TGTGCCAGCGGGGCAGGGCTTAGGAACACCGGGGAGCTGTTTTTT.

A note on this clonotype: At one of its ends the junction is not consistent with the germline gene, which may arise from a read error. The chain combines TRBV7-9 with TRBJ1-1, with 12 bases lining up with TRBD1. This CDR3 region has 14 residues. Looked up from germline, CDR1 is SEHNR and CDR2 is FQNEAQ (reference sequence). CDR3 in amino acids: CASSFGTGGSEASF. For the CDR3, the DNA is TGTGCCAGCAGCTTCGGGACAGGGGGCTCTGAAGCTTCCTTT.

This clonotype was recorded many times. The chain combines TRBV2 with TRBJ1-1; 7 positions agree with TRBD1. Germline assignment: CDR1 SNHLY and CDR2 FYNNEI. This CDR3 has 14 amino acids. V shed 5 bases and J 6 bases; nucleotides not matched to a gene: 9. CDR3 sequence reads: CASSSDHRGAEAFF. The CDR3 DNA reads TGTGCCAGCAGTTCCGACCACAGGGGTGCTGAAGCTTTCTTT. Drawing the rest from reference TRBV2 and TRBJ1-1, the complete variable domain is EPEVTQTPSHQVTQMGQEVILRCVPISNHLYFYWYRQILGQKVEFLVSFYNNEISEKSEIFDDQFSVERPDGSNFTLKIRSTKLEDSAMYFCASSSDHRGAEAFFGQGTRLTVV.

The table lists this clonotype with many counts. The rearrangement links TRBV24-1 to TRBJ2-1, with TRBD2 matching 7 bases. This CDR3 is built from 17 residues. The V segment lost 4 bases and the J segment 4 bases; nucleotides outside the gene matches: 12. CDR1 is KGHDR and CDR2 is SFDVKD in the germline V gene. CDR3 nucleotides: TGTGCCACCAGTGAAAGAATGACTAGCCGAAATTACAATGAGCAGTTCTTC. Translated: CATSERMTSRNYNEQFF.

CDR3: CASRRNQGSRHEKLFF. The CDR3, as DNA: TGTGCCAGCAGGCGAAACCAGGGTAGCCGACATGAAAAACTGTTTTTT. The chain uses TRBV11-2 and TRBJ1-4, with D possibly matching TRBD1 (5 bases). The CDR3 covers 16 residues. Trimming stripped 6 bases from V and 6 bases from J, with 20 bases between. Germline lookup yields CDR1 SGHAT and CDR2 FQNNGV.

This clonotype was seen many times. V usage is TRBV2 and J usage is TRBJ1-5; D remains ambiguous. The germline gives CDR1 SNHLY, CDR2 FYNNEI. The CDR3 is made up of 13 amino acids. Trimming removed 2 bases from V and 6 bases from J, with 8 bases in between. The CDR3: CASSERGSQPQHF. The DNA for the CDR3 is TGTGCCAGCAGTGAAAGAGGGAGTCAGCCCCAGCATTTT.

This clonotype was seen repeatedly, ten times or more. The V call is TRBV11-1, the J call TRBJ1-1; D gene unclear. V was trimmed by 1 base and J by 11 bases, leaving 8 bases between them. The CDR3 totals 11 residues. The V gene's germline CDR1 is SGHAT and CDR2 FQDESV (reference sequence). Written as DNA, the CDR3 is TGTGCCAGCAGCTTAGACAGTCGGGCTTTCTTT. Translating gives CASSLDSRAFF. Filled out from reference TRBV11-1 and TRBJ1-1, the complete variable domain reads EAEVAQSPRYKITEKSQAVAFWCDPISGHATLYWYRQILGQGPELLVQFQDESVVDDSQLPKDRFSAERLKGVDSTLKIQPAELGDSAMYLCASSLDSRAFFGQGTRLTVV.

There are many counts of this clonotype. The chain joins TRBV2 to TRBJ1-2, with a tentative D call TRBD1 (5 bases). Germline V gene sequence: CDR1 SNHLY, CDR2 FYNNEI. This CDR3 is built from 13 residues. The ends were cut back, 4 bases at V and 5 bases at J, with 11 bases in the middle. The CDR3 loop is CASSGSGKYGYTF. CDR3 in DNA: TGTGCCAGCAGTGGCTCAGGGAAGTATGGCTACACCTTC.

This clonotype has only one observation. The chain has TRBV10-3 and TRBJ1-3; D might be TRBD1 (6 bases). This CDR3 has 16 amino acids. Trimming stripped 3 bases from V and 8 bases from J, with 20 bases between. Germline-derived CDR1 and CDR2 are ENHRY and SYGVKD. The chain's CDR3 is CAISENRESGGYTIYF. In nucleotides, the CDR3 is TGTGCCATCAGTGAAAACAGGGAGTCTGGTGGCTACACCATATATTTT.

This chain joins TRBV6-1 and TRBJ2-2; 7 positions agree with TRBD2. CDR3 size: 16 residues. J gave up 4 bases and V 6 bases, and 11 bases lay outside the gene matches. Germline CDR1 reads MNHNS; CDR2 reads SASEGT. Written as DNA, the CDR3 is TGTGCCAGCAGCAGGCTAGCGGAACTCTCCACCGGGGAGCTGTTTTTT. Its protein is CASSRLAELSTGELFF.

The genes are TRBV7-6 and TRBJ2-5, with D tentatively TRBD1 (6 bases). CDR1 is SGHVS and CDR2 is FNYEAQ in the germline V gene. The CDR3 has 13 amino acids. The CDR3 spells CASDLRQGETQYF. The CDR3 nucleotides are TGTGCGAGTGACCTAAGGCAGGGGGAGACCCAGTACTTC.

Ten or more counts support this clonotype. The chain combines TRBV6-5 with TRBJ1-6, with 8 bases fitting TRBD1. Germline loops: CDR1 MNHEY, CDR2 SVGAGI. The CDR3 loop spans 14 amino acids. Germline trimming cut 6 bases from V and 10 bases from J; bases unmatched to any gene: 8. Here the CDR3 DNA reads TGTGCCAGCAGGGAGACAGGGGCTGGATCACCCCTCCACTTT. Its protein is CASRETGAGSPLHF.

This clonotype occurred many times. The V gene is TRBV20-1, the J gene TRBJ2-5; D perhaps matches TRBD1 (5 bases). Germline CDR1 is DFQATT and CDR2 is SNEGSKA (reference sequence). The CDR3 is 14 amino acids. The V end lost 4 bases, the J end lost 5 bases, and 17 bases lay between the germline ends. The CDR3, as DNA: TGCAGTGCTACCACGCCAGGGATGCACGAGACCCAGTACTTC. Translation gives CSATTPGMHETQYF.

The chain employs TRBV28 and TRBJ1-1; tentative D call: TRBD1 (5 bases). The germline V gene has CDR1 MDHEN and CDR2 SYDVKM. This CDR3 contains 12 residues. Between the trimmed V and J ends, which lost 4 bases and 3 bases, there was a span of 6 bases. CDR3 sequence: CASSSGHTEAFF. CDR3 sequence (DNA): TGTGCCAGCAGTTCAGGGCACACTGAAGCTTTCTTT. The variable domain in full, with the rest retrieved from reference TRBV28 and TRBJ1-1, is DVKVTQSSRYLVKRTGEKVFLECVQDMDHENMFWYRQDPGLGLRLIYFSYDVKMKEKGDIPEGYSVSREKKERFSLILESASTNQTSMYLCASSSGHTEAFFGQGTRLTVV.

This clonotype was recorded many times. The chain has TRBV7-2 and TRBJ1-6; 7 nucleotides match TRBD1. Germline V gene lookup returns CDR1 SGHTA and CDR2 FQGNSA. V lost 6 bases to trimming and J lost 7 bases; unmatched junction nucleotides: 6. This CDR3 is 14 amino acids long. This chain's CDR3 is CASSRDSFNSPLHF. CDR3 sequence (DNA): TGTGCCAGCAGTCGGGACAGCTTCAATTCACCCCTCCACTTT.

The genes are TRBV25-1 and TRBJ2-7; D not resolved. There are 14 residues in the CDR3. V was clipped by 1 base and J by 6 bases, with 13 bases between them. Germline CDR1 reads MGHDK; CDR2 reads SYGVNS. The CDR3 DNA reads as TGTGCCAGCAGTGAATGGACGGACCGGCCCGAGCAGTACTTC. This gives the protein CASSEWTDRPEQYF.

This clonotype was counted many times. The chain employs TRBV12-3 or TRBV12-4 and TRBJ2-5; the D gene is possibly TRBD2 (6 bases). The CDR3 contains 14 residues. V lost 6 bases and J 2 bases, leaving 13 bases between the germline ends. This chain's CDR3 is CASSVPGLQETQYF. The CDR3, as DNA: TGTGCCAGCAGCGTACCGGGACTGCAAGAGACCCAGTACTTC.

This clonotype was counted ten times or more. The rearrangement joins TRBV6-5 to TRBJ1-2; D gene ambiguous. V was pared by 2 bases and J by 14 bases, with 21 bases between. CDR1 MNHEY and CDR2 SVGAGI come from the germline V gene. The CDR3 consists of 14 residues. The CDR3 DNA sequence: TGTGCCAGCAGTTACACGGCCCATGACTTCGGGAGGACCTTC. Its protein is CASSYTAHDFGRTF.

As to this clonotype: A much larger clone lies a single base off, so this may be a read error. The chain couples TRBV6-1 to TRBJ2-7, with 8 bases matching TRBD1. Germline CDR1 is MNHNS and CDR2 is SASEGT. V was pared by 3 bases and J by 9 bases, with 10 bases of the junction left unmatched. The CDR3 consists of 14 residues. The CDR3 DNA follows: TGTGCCAGCAGTGAGGACAGGGCCGTGGACGGGCAGTACTTC. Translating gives CASSEDRAVDGQYF.

The CDR3 region has the DNA TGTGCCAGCAGTGAAAAGGGGTCGGTGTTTGGCTACACCTTC. Translation: CASSEKGSVFGYTF. The genes are TRBV2 and TRBJ1-2; D perhaps matches TRBD1 (5 bases). Trimming removed 2 bases at V and 7 bases at J, with 14 bases between. Germline values: CDR1 SNHLY, CDR2 FYNNEI. The CDR3 totals 14 residues.

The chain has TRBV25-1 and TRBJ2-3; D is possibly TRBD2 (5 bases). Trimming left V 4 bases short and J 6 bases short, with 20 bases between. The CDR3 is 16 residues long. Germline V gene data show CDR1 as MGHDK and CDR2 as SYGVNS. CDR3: CASSATRRALVDTQYF. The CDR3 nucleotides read TGTGCCAGCAGTGCCACTAGGCGGGCGTTGGTTGATACGCAGTATTTT.

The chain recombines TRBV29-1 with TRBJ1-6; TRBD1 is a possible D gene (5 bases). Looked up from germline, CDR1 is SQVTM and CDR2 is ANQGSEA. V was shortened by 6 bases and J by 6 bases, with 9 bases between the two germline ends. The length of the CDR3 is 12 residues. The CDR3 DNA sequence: TGCAGCGTGCGGGACGTTAATTCACCCCTCCACTTT. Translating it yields CSVRDVNSPLHF.